This T cell receptor (beta chain) was captured in a study of chemoradiotherapy in HPV16-positive cancers. Study as a whole: Candidate HPV-specific clones and shared TCR motifs came from a couple of HPV16-positive patients.

Findings and caveats of the study: Better recurrence-free survival went with HPV-responsive T-cell expansion in HPV16-positive patients. Candidate HPV-specific clones and E7-related TCR motifs grew in tumor during treatment. The functional HPV-specific definition rests on just two HPV16-positive patients.

About this clone: What it binds is not known.

Germline values: CDR1 MNHNY, CDR2 SVGAGI (reference sequence). This CDR3 is built from 14 residues. V lost 11 bases and J 5 bases, leaving 18 bases between the germline ends. Only in-frame clones appear in the TCRdb table, and some are missing; sequencing was by immunoSEQ multiplex PCR. Among fewer than 70,000 clones listed, about 92% were seen once. The material was blood, obtained from a patient who underwent chemoradiotherapy. The receptor was isolated from a human donor with HPV-associated anogenital cancer. This rearrangement joins TRBV6-6 to TRBJ1-4; possible D gene TRBD1, 6 bases. The CDR3 region has the DNA TGTGCCGGCCGACAGAGCGGACAGAATGAAAAACTGTTTTTT. Encoded protein: CAGRQSGQNEKLFF.